These 27 T cell receptor beta chains were all obtained from the same sample, sequenced in a study of cytomegalovirus exposure and HLA in healthy donors. PCR used 60 Vbeta primers and 13 Jbeta primers. The assay was immunoSEQ multiplex PCR, and TCRdb's table has in-frame clones only and misses some. In the table there are 95,000 to 150,000 clones, about three quarters of which are singletons. Sequences were obtained from PBMCs. These receptors were obtained from a woman between 35 and 50 years old in good health and CMV-seropositive.

The CDR3 spells CAWSQGTGDNSPLHF. DNA for the CDR3: TGTGCCTGGAGTCAGGGGACAGGGGATAATTCACCCCTCCACTTT. The chain employs TRBV30 and TRBJ1-6, with 10 bases matching TRBD1. Germline CDR1 and CDR2: GTSNPN and SVGIG (reference sequence). The ends lost 2 bases at V and 5 bases at J; junction bases unmatched: 3. This CDR3 spans 15 amino acids.

This clone was picked up one time. The chain employs TRBV19 and TRBJ1-1; weak D call: TRBD1 (6 bases). Germline CDR1 LNHDA, CDR2 SQIVND (reference sequence). Deletions cut 9 bases from V and 9 bases from J, with 11 bases between. The CDR3 extends over 10 amino acids. The CDR3 coding sequence is TGTGCCAGCGGGACACTCAAAGCTTTCTTT. It yields the protein CASGTLKAFF. Together with reference TRBV19 and TRBJ1-1, the CDR3 gives the full variable domain: DGGITQSPKYLFRKEGQNVTLSCEQNLNHDAMYWYRQDPGQGLRLIYYSQIVNDFQKGDIAEGYSVSREKKESFPLTVTSAQKNPTAFYLCASGTLKAFFGQGTRLTVV.

CDR3 DNA: TGTGCCAGCAGGACAGGGGCGGTTGGAAACACCATATATTTT. Encoded protein: CASRTGAVGNTIYF. V usage is TRBV6-1 and J usage is TRBJ1-3; the match to TRBD1 covers 8 bases. Trimming took 6 bases from V and 3 from J; bases not matched to a gene: 4. Germline CDR1 and CDR2: MNHNS and SASEGT. The CDR3 is made up of 14 amino acids.

V usage is TRBV27 and J usage is TRBJ2-7; possible D gene TRBD1, 6 bases. The CDR3 consists of 16 residues. Trimming shortened V by 1 base and J by 6 bases, and 19 bases separated the two germline ends. From germline, CDR1 is MNHEY and CDR2 SMNVEV (reference sequence). The CDR3 DNA reads as TGTGCCAGCAGTTTATTGTTGGGGGCAGACTCACGCGAGCAGTACTTC. Its translation: CASSLLLGADSREQYF.

CDR3 DNA: TGTGCCAGCAGCTTAAGCCGGGGAAATAGCTACAATGAGCAGTTCTTC. This codes for CASSLSRGNSYNEQFF. The chain uses TRBV7-3 and TRBJ2-1, with D perhaps TRBD2 (5 bases). The CDR3 is 16 amino acids. Per the germline V gene, CDR1 is SGHTA and CDR2 is FQGTGA. Trimming removed 1 base from V and 3 bases from J, with 13 bases in between.

The J gene is TRBJ2-7, the V gene TRBV21-1; the D call in the table, TRBD1, was not verified against the DNA. TRBV21-1 corresponds to a pseudogene. This CDR3 has 14 residues. The CDR3 reads CASTTGQSSYEQYF. Written as DNA, the CDR3 is TGTGCCAGCACCACGGGACAGAGCTCCTACGAGCAGTACTTC.

The chain joins TRBV5-4 to TRBJ1-1; TRBD1 matches 7 bases. The V gene's germline CDR1 is SGHNT and CDR2 YYREEE (reference sequence). The CDR3 is 15 residues long. With V trimmed by 3 bases and J by 3 bases, 8 bases remained unmatched. This chain's CDR3 is CASSSQGSLDTEAFF. In DNA form, the CDR3 reads TGTGCCAGCAGCTCACAGGGGAGTTTAGACACTGAAGCTTTCTTT.

J is TRBJ2-7 and V is TRBV25-1, with TRBD1 matching over 7 bases. Trimming removed 2 bases from V and 4 bases from J; junction bases left unmatched: 8. The CDR3 has 15 residues. The V gene's germline CDR1 is MGHDK and CDR2 SYGVNS. DNA of the CDR3: TGTGCCAGCAGTGAAGCAACAGGGGCCCAATACGAGCAGTACTTC. Protein: CASSEATGAQYEQYF.

V is TRBV4-1 and J is TRBJ2-1; no firm D call. CDR1 is MGHRA, CDR2 YSYEKL, per germline. The CDR3 loop spans 16 amino acids. Trimming cost V 2 bases and J 4 bases, with 15 bases left between them. CDR3 nucleotides: TGCGCCAGCAGCCAACTTACCGGTCCCCCGTACAATGAGCAGTTCTTC. Its protein product is CASSQLTGPPYNEQFF.

J is TRBJ2-5 and V is TRBV7-9; TRBD2 agrees at 8 bases. Germline trimming cut 2 bases from V and 5 bases from J; bases unmatched to any gene: 7. CDR3 length equals 15 residues. Germline lookup yields CDR1 SEHNR and CDR2 FQNEAQ (reference sequence). The CDR3 coding sequence is TGTGCCAGCAGCTTAAGGACTAGCCCAGAGGAGACCCAGTACTTC. Amino acid sequence: CASSLRTSPEETQYF. Using reference TRBV7-9 and TRBJ2-5 for the parts outside the CDR3, the full variable domain is DTGVSQNPRHKITKRGQNVTFRCDPISEHNRLYWYRQTLGQGPEFLTYFQNEAQLEKSRLLSDRFSAERPKGSFSTLEIQRTEQGDSAMYLCASSLRTSPEETQYFGPGTRLLVL.

Only one count was recorded for this clone. The chain carries TRBV4-3 and TRBJ2-1; a possible D gene is TRBD1 (6 bases). Germline V lookup: CDR1 LGHNA, CDR2 YSLEER. Between the trimmed V and J ends, which lost 4 bases and 8 bases, there was a span of 12 bases. This CDR3 has 13 amino acids. CDR3 loop: CASSRKQGDEQFF. In DNA form, the CDR3 reads TGCGCCAGCAGCCGGAAACAGGGAGATGAGCAGTTCTTC.

This clone turned up a few times. This rearrangement joins TRBV29-1 to TRBJ1-6; tentative D call: TRBD1 (5 bases). CDR1 is SQVTM and CDR2 is ANQGSEA in the germline V gene. The length of the CDR3 is 13 residues. V lost 4 bases and J lost 8, with 12 bases in between. The CDR3 loop is CSVGDSSHSPLHF. CDR3 nucleotides: TGCAGCGTTGGAGACAGTTCTCATTCACCCCTCCACTTT.

V is TRBV2 and J is TRBJ2-1, with 8 bases fitting TRBD2. V lost 8 bases and J lost 3; bases outside the gene matches: 3. The germline V gene encodes CDR1 SNHLY and CDR2 FYNNEI. The CDR3 has 13 amino acids. DNA for the CDR3: TGTGCCAGCGCGGGACTAGGCTACAATGAGCAGTTCTTC. It yields the protein CASAGLGYNEQFF.

In this sample, this clone turned up a few times. V gene TRBV10-3 combines with J gene TRBJ2-7, with 8 positions matching TRBD1. Losses at the gene ends were 3 bases for V and 0 bases for J; bases not matched to a gene: 4. The CDR3 extends over 15 amino acids. Germline CDR1 ENHRY, CDR2 SYGVKD. This chain's CDR3 is CAISERQGTSYEQYF. DNA for the CDR3: TGTGCCATCAGTGAAAGACAGGGGACCTCCTACGAGCAGTACTTC.

V and J are TRBV30 and TRBJ2-7; D remains ambiguous. The CDR3 totals 11 residues. The ends were cut back, 2 bases at V and 5 bases at J, with 7 bases in the middle. The germline V gene encodes CDR1 GTSNPN and CDR2 SVGIG (reference sequence). CDR3 in amino acids: CAWSFRDEQYF. CDR3 in DNA: TGTGCCTGGAGTTTTCGTGACGAGCAGTACTTC.

This clone has a handful of counts. J is TRBJ1-1 and V is TRBV30; TRBD1 might be the D (6 bases). The CDR3 consists of 13 residues. Germline loops: CDR1 GTSNPN, CDR2 SVGIG (reference sequence). Trimming took off 2 bases at V and 6 bases at J, with 13 bases between the two ends. CDR3 loop: CAWSIRQEAEAFF. CDR3 coding DNA: TGTGCCTGGAGTATCAGACAGGAGGCTGAAGCTTTCTTT.

The count of this clone is one. CDR3 DNA: TGTGCCAGCAGCGTAGAGGGGACTAGATCCTTATACGAGCAGTACTTC. Translating it yields CASSVEGTRSLYEQYF. This chain links TRBV9 with TRBJ2-7, with 8 positions matching TRBD2. V lost 0 bases, J lost 4 bases, and 9 bases stayed unmatched. The CDR3 is 16 residues long. CDR1 SGDLS and CDR2 YYNGEE come from the germline V gene.

This chain connects TRBV6-5 to TRBJ2-7; TRBD2 matches 14 bases. Germline V gene sequence: CDR1 MNHEY, CDR2 SVGAGI. The CDR3 runs 15 residues. V was clipped by 6 bases and J by 2 bases; unmatched bases: 3. The CDR3 DNA is TGTGCCAGCAGGATGACTAGCGGGGGGGCCTACGAGCAGTACTTC. It specifies CASRMTSGGAYEQYF.

The chain combines TRBV29-1 with TRBJ1-1, with D maybe TRBD1 (5 bases). This CDR3 spans 16 amino acids. The germline gives CDR1 SQVTM, CDR2 ANQGSEA. The germline V and J ends were trimmed by 4 bases and 1 base, with 19 bases remaining between them. CDR3 sequence (DNA): TGCAGCGTTGCAGAGGGGAGGATTGCGAGGAACACTGAAGCTTTCTTT. It specifies CSVAEGRIARNTEAFF.

The gene calls are TRBV5-1 and TRBJ2-1, with TRBD2 identical over 16 bases. Germline CDR1 is SGHRS and CDR2 is YFSETQ. The CDR3 is 19 residues long. V gave up 5 bases and J gave up 9 bases; unmatched junction bases: 17. Here the CDR3 reads CASSFKGLAGGTPRVEQFF. The CDR3 DNA reads TGCGCCAGCAGTTTTAAGGGACTAGCGGGGGGGACTCCTAGAGTTGAGCAGTTCTTC.

V is TRBV6-5 and J is TRBJ1-2, with a tentative D call TRBD1 (5 bases). This CDR3 spans 15 amino acids. Trimming pared 3 bases from V and 2 bases from J, leaving 13 bases between. Germline values: CDR1 MNHEY, CDR2 SVGAGI. The CDR3 loop reads CASSYGPRVNYGYTF. Written as DNA, the CDR3 is TGTGCCAGCAGTTATGGGCCCAGGGTAAACTATGGCTACACCTTC.

This clone was observed a handful of times. J is TRBJ1-4 and V is TRBV5-5; D gene unclear. There are 13 residues in the CDR3. From germline, CDR1 is SGHKS and CDR2 YYEKEE (reference sequence). V was cut by 0 bases and J by 6 bases, with 6 bases left in between. The CDR3 sequence: CASSLGGHEKLFF. DNA of the CDR3: TGTGCCAGCAGCTTGGGAGGGCATGAAAAACTGTTTTTT. Full variable domain (remainder filled in from reference TRBV5-5 and TRBJ1-4): DAGVTQSPTHLIKTRGQQVTLRCSPISGHKSVSWYQQVLGQGPQFIFQYYEKEERGRGNFPDRFSARQFPNYSSELNVNALLLGDSALYLCASSLGGHEKLFFGSGTQLSVL.

The chain couples TRBV4-1 to TRBJ1-4; D is undetermined. V was trimmed by 1 base and J by 5 bases, leaving 5 bases between them. There are 13 residues in the CDR3. The germline gives CDR1 MGHRA, CDR2 YSYEKL. The CDR3 DNA reads as TGCGCCAGCAGCCAAGTCTTGAATGAAAAACTGTTTTTT. Residues: CASSQVLNEKLFF.

The chain joins TRBV9 to TRBJ2-3, with a weak D call TRBD2 (6 bases). Trimming removed 0 bases at V and 4 bases at J, with 12 bases between. Germline-derived CDR1 and CDR2 are SGDLS and YYNGEE. The CDR3 spans 15 residues. This chain's CDR3 is CASSVGGALADTQYF. CDR3 coding DNA: TGTGCCAGCAGCGTAGGCGGGGCTTTGGCAGATACGCAGTATTTT.

V and J are TRBV28 and TRBJ1-5; D remains unclear. Trimming removed 6 bases from V and 6 bases from J, with 15 bases in between. In germline, CDR1 is MDHEN, CDR2 SYDVKM. This CDR3 is 14 amino acids long. As DNA, the CDR3 is TGTGCCAGCAGCCGAGACACCTTGACTCAGCCCCAGCATTTT. This sequence encodes CASSRDTLTQPQHF.

To note about this clone: Other nucleotide sequences from this sample produce the same CDR3. The chain has TRBV30 and TRBJ1-6; no clear D. The CDR3 extends over 13 amino acids. The V and J ends lost 4 bases and 13 bases respectively, with 17 bases between them. The germline V gene encodes CDR1 GTSNPN and CDR2 SVGIG (reference sequence). CDR3 in DNA: TGTGCCTGGATGTTTCCCAGCGGTTCCCCCCTCCACTTT. Translated, it gives CAWMFPSGSPLHF.

The V and J genes are TRBV20-1 and TRBJ2-5; 7 bases line up with TRBD2. This CDR3 spans 11 amino acids. CDR1 is DFQATT, CDR2 SNEGSKA, per germline (reference sequence). Trimming removed 7 bases from V and 5 bases from J; junction bases left unmatched: 4. The CDR3 bases are TGCAGTGTGCGGCGGGGGGAGACCCAGTACTTC. Protein sequence: CSVRRGETQYF.